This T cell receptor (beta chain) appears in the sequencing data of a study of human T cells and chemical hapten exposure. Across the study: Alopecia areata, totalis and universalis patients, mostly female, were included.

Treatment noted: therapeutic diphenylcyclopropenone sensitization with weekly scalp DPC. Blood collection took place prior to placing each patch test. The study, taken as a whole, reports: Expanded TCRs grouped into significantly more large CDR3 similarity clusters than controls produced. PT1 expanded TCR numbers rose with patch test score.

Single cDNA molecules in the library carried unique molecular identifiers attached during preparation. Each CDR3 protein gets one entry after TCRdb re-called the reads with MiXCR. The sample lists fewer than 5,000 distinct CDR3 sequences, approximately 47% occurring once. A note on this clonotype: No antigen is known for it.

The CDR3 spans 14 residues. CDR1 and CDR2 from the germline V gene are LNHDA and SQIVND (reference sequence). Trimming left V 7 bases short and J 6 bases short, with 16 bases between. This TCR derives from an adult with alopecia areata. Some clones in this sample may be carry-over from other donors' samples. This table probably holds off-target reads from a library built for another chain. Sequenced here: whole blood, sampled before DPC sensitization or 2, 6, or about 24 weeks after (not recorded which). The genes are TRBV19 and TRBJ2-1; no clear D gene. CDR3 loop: CASTRTYISNEQFF. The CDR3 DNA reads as TGTGCCAGTACCAGGACGTATATAAGCAATGAGCAGTTCTTC.